The entry that follows covers one TCR beta chain sequence. A few counts support this clonotype. Its antigen has not been determined. No clone much larger than this one lies a single base away; base qualities are absent. This sample was included in a study of T cells after yellow fever vaccination (dated by TCRdb to about 2019). For the study in its entirety: Libraries from fractions with low cell numbers were prepared with the SMART-Seq v4 Ultra Low Input RNA kit. To follow T-cell clones before and after both primary and booster YFV17D yellow fever vaccination, bulk TCR alpha and beta repertoires underwent longitudinal sequencing. The cohort comprised two healthy male donors, one aged 18 to 29 and one aged 30 to 40 years. Bulk PBMC replicates and cell subsets were isolated from blood drawn at multiple timepoints before and after both primary and secondary immunization.

The treatment or condition label here, explained by the study, means: live attenuated yellow fever vaccine strain. At each blood-draw timepoint, two biological replicates of bulk PBMCs were obtained. A standard Ficoll-Paque protocol was used to isolate PBMCs from peripheral blood. TriZol was used to extract RNA from bulk PBMCs, from CD4 and CD8 fractions, and from dextramer-positive and dextramer-negative fractions. Synthesis of TCR cDNA relied on 5'RACE template switching, a step that introduced a universal primer site along with unique molecular identifiers. Priming of cDNA synthesis was performed from both the TCR alpha and TCR beta constant segments. Library amplification involved two PCR steps, and the second step added sample barcodes and sequencing adapters. Sequencing of the libraries was done on either Illumina HiSeq 2500 (2x100 bp) or NovaSeq (2x150 bp). Turning to the authors' computational methods: MIGEC handled demultiplexing of reads and collapsing into UMI consensus sequences, while MiXCR performed V(D)J alignment. Vaccine-responding clonotypes were defined with edgeR using replicate PBMC samples, requiring FDR below 0.01 and a log2 fold change above 5 up to day 15. CD4 or CD8 identity was assigned to each bulk clonotype according to whether the clonotype was present at higher abundance in the sequenced CD4 repertoire or the sequenced CD8 repertoire. Using fastp trimming at Q25 and MiXCR clonotype assembly, TCRdb reanalyzed the public sequencing data and kept in-frame beta chains. Rows with a matching CDR3 protein are joined into one entry that keeps the most common DNA and genes. Here the V and J calls rest on TCRdb's processing, not on the authors' analysis. For this sample there are 360,000 or so distinct CDR3 sequences; 11% appear just once. The biggest ten clones account for 18% of the sample.

V loses 8 bases, J loses 4 bases, and the germline ends lie 15 bases apart. Counted from cysteine to phenylalanine, this CDR3 has 13 amino acids. Just the 39-base CDR3 DNA is kept, in frame starting at base 1. CDR1 and CDR2, looked up from the germline V gene (reference sequence), are MNHEY and SMNVEV. The full study reports these points: After the booster, most clones that had expanded after primary vaccination were detected again (approximately 97% of CD4 and around nine tenths of CD8), suggesting broad maintenance of memory. Compared with the primary T-cell response, the secondary T-cell response was faster but weaker, reaching its peak on day 5 rather than on day 15. A small share of clonotypes was detected in both CD4 and CD8 compartments, with the overlap likely arising from convergent recombination. Because only a couple of donors were included in the study, the extent to which the findings can be generalized is limited. Because abundant contaminating clonotypes from the bulk population could be contained in FACS-sorted repertoires, computational filtering was required.

Sequenced material: PBMCs, taken on the day of the first yellow fever vaccination. The sequence links TRBV27 to TRBJ2-7; no D gene is confidently identified. This sequence was found in a man between 18 and 35 years old who received the YFV17D yellow fever vaccine. The CDR3 corresponds to CASRPAYGYEQYF. The DNA sequence is TGTGCCAGCCGCCCGGCATACGGGTACGAGCAGTACTTC.